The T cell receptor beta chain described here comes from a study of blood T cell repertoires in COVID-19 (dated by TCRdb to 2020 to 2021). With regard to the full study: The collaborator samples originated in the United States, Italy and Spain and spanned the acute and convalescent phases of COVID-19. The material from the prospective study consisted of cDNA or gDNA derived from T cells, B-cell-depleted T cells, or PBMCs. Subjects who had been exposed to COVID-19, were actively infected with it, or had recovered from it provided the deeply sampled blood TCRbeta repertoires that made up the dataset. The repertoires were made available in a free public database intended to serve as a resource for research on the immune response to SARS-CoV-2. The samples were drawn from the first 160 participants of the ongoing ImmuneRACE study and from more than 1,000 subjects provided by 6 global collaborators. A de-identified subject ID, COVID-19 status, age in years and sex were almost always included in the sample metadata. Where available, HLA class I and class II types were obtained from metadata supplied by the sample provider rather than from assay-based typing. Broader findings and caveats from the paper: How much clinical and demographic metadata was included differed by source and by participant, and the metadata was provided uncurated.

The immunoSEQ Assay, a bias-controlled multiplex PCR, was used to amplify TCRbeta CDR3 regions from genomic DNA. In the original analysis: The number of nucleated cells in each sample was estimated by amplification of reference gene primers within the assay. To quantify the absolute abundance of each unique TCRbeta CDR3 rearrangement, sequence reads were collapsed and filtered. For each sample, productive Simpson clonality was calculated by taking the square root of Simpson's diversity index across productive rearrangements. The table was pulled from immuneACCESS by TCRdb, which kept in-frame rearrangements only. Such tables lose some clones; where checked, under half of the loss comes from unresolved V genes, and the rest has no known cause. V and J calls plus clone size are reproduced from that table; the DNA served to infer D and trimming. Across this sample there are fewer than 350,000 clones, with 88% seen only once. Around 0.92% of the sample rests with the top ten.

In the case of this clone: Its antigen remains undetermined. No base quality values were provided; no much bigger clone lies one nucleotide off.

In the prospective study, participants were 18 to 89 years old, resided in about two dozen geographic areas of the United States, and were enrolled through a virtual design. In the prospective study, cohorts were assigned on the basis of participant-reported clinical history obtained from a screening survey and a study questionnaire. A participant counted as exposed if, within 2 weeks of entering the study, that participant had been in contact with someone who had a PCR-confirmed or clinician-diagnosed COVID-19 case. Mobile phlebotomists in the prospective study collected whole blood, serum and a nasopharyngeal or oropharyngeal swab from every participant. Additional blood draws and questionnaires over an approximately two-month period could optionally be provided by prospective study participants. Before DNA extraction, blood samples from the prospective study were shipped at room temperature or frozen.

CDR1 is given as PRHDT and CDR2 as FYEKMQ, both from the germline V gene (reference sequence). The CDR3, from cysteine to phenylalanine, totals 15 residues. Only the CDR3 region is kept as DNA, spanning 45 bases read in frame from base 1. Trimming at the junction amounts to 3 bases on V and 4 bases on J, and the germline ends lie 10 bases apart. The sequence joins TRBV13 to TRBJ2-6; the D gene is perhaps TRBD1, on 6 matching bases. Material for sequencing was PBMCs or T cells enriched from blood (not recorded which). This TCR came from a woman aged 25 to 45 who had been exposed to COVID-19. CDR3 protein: CASSLGHSGANVLTF. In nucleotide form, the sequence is TGTGCCAGCAGCTTGGGACATTCCGGGGCCAACGTCCTGACTTTC. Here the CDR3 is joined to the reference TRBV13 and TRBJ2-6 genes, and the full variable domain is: AAGVIQSPRHLIKEKRETATLKCYPIPRHDTVYWYQQGPGQDPQFLISFYEKMQSDKGSIPDRFSAQQFSDYHSELNMSSLELGDSALYFCASSLGHSGANVLTFGAGSRLTVL.